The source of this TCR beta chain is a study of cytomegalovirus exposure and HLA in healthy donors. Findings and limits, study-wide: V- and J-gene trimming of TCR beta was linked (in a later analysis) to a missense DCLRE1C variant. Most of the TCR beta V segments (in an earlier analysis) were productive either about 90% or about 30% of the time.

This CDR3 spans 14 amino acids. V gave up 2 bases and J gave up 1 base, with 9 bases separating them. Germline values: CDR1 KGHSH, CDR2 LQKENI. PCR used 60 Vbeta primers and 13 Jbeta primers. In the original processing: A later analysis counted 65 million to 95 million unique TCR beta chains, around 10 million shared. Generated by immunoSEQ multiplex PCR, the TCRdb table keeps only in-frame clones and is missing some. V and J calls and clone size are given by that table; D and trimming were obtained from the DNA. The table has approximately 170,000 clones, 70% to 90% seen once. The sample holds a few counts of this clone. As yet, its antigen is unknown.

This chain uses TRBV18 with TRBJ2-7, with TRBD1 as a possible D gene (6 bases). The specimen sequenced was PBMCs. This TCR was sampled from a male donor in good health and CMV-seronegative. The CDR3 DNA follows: TGTGCCAGCTCACCAGGGACAAATTCCTACGAGCAGTACTTC. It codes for CASSPGTNSYEQYF.